Listed below are T cell receptor beta chains from one sample, sequenced in a study of tumor-infiltrating lymphocytes in oesophageal squamous cell carcinoma. TCRdb independently ran MiXCR on the PCR reads; one entry per CDR3 protein. This table has approximately 13,000 distinct CDR3 sequences, approximately 52% appearing once. The sequenced material came from esophageal tumor tissue. Every receptor here comes from a female donor with esophageal squamous cell carcinoma. Each CDR3 is given with its conserved first and last residue. The D gene is left open where the match is weak. Size is stated for part of the rows, as once, few or many counts, or as a class when the clone is expanded.

j_gene,d_gene,v_gene,abundance,CDR3nt,CDR3aa
TRBJ2-7,TRBD2,TRBV7-9,few,TGTGCCAGCAGTCCGGGACTAGCCGATCCCGAGCAGTACTTC,CASSPGLADPEQYF
TRBJ2-5,NA,TRBV6-2/TRBV6-3,once,TGTGCCAGCAGCCGGGACCACCAAGAGACCCAGTACTTC,CASSRDHQETQYF
TRBJ2-7,TRBD2,TRBV6-1,NA,TGTGCCAGCACCGCAGCGGGGGGACGCGAGCAGTACTTC,CASTAAGGREQYF
TRBJ1-4,NA,TRBV6-1,many,TGTGCCAGCAGGAGGTTGAGCACCAGTCCTGAAAAACTGTTTTTT,CASRRLSTSPEKLFF
TRBJ2-1,TRBD2,TRBV7-6,NA,TGTGCCAGCGGCCAGAGGACTAGCGGGGACTACTCCTCCTACAATGAGCAGTTCTTC,CASGQRTSGDYSSYNEQFF
TRBJ2-7,TRBD2,TRBV6-8,NA,TGTGCCAGCAGTTACCTGCCCCGCGGGGGGCCGCAGTACTTC,CASSYLPRGGPQYF
TRBJ2-7,NA,TRBV12-3/TRBV12-4,medium-sized,TGTGCCAGCAGTTTACGGCCCGACAGGTACGAGCAGTACTTC,CASSLRPDRYEQYF
TRBJ2-7,NA,TRBV6-1,few,TGTGCCAGCAGTTCGGAGGGATTGACGCACAATGAGCAGTACTTC,CASSSEGLTHNEQYF
TRBJ2-7,NA,TRBV7-2,NA,TGTGCCAGCAGCTCCTCGCCGGCGATCGAGCAGTACTTC,CASSSSPAIEQYF
TRBJ2-1,NA,TRBV7-3,few,TGTGCCAGCAGCACCGAAGCGACTCGAGCATGGAATGAGCAGTTCTTC,CASSTEATRAWNEQFF
TRBJ1-1,NA,TRBV7-8,NA,TGTGCCAGCAGCTTAGGGAGCACTGAAGCTTTCTTT,CASSLGSTEAFF
TRBJ2-3,TRBD2,TRBV10-1,many,TGCGCCAGCAGTGAGTCAGCGGGGCACACAGATACGCAGTATTTT,CASSESAGHTDTQYF
TRBJ2-1,TRBD2,TRBV7-6,NA,TGTGCCAGCAGCACTAGCGGGTACAATGAGCAGTTCTTC,CASSTSGYNEQFF
TRBJ1-1,NA,TRBV27,many,TGTGCCAGCAGTTCATCATACTCCCAGCTAGGCACTGAAGCTTTCTTT,CASSSSYSQLGTEAFF
TRBJ2-7,NA,TRBV24-1,NA,TGTGCCACCAGTGAGGGTAGCGAGCAGTACTTC,CATSEGSEQYF
TRBJ2-7,NA,TRBV28,NA,TGTGCCAGCAGTTTGAGGGGACTTCTTTACGAGCAGTACTTC,CASSLRGLLYEQYF
TRBJ2-3,TRBD1,TRBV7-2,hyperexpanded,TGTGCCAGCAGCGCTCGACAGGGTGGGAGCACAGATACGCAGTATTTT,CASSARQGGSTDTQYF
TRBJ2-7,NA,TRBV5-3,NA,TGTGCCAACAGCTTGACCCCGACAGGTGGGTACTACGAGCAGTACTTC,CANSLTPTGGYYEQYF
TRBJ2-2,TRBD2,TRBV7-3,NA,TGTGCCAGCAGCTTAAGAGGCGGGGGGTACACCGGGGAGCTGTTTTTT,CASSLRGGGYTGELFF
TRBJ1-2,NA,TRBV6-1,NA,TGTGCCAGCGGGACGGTTGTCTATGGCTACACCTTC,CASGTVVYGYTF
TRBJ2-7,NA,TRBV5-6,NA,TGTGCCAGCAGCCTGAGCTCCTACGAGCAGTACTTC,CASSLSSYEQYF
TRBJ2-7,TRBD1,TRBV6-6,NA,TGTGCCAGCAGTTCTCGAGGGGGCGCCTCCTACGAGCAGTACTTC,CASSSRGGASYEQYF
TRBJ2-7,TRBD2,TRBV7-3,NA,TGTGCCAGCAGCTTACAGGGAGGGCCCTACGAGCAGTACTTC,CASSLQGGPYEQYF
TRBJ2-1,NA,TRBV24-1,NA,TGTGCCACCGAAGATAGTGGAACGGCACAAGAGACCCAGTTCTTC,CATEDSGTAQETQFF
TRBJ2-1,TRBD2,TRBV7-9,medium-sized,TGTGCCAGCAGCTTAAACGGGGGGACCGATGAGCAGTTCTTC,CASSLNGGTDEQFF
TRBJ2-1,TRBD2,TRBV7-2,NA,TGTGCCAGCAGCTTAGGGGGAGGGTCCCCCTCCTACAATGAGCAGTTCTTC,CASSLGGGSPSYNEQFF
TRBJ1-3,NA,TRBV7-6,NA,TGTGCCAGCAGCCCCGTAGGCTTCTCTGGAAACACCATATATTTT,CASSPVGFSGNTIYF
TRBJ2-5,TRBD2,TRBV6-1,medium-sized,TGTGCCAGCAGTGAAACAGCGGGGTCACAAGAGACCCAGTACTTC,CASSETAGSQETQYF
TRBJ2-1,NA,TRBV7-2,NA,TGTGCCAGCAGCTTAGCGCTAGCGCCCTCCTACAATGAGCAGTTCTTC,CASSLALAPSYNEQFF
TRBJ1-2,TRBD1,TRBV29-1,NA,TGCAGCGTCGGCCCCACAGGGGCGATGGGGGGAGGTTACACCTTC,CSVGPTGAMGGGYTF
TRBJ1-1,NA,TRBV27,NA,TGTGCCAGCAGTGCCGGGACAAGGGGAGCTTTCTTT,CASSAGTRGAFF
TRBJ2-2,NA,TRBV7-3,NA,TGTGCCAGCAGACAGAACACCGGGGAGCTGTTTTTT,CASRQNTGELFF
TRBJ2-3,TRBD2,TRBV7-2,NA,TGTGCCAGCAGCCGTACTAGCGGGGCCATTGATACGCAGTATTTT,CASSRTSGAIDTQYF